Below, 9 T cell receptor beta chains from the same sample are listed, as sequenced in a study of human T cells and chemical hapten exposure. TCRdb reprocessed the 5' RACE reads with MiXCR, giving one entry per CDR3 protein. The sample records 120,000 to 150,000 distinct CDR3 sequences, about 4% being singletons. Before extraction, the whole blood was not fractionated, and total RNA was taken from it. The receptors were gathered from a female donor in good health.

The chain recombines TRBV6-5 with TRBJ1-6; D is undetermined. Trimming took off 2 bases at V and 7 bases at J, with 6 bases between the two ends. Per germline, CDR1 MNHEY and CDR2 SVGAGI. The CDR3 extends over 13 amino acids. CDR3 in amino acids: CASSYRANSPLHF. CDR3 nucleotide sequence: TGTGCCAGCAGTTACAGGGCGAATTCACCCCTCCACTTT.

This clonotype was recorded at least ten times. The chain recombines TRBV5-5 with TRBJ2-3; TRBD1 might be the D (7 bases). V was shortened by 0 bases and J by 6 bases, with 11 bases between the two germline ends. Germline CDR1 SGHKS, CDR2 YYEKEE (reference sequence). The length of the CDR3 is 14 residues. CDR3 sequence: CASSLDPGGDTQYF. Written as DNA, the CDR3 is TGTGCCAGCAGCTTGGACCCAGGGGGGGATACGCAGTATTTT.

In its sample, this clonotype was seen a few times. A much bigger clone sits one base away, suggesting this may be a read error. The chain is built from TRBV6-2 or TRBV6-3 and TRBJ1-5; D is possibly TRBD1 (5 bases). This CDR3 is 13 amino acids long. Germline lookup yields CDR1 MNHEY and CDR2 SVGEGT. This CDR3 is CASTHQGHQPQNF. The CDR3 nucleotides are TGTGCCAGCACCCATCAGGGTCATCAGCCCCAGAATTTT.

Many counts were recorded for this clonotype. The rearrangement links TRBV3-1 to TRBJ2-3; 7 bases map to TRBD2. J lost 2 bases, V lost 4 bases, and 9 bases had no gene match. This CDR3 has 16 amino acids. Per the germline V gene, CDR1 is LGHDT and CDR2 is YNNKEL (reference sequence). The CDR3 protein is CASSPREAGHTDTQYF. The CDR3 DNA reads TGTGCCAGCAGCCCCCGGGAAGCGGGGCACACAGATACGCAGTATTTT.

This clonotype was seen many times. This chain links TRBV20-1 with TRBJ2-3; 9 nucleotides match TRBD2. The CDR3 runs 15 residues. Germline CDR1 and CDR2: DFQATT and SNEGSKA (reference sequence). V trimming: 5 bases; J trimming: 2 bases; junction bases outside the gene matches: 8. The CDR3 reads CSAPSQRGDTDTQYF. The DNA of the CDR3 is TGCAGTGCTCCCTCCCAGCGGGGGGACACAGATACGCAGTATTTT.

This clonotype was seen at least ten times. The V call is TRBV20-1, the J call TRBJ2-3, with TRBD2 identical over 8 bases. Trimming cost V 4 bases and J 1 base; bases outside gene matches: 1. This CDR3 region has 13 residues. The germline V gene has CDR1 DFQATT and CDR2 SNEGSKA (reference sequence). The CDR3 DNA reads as TGCAGTGCTATTAGCGGGGGCACAGATACGCAGTATTTT. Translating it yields CSAISGGTDTQYF.

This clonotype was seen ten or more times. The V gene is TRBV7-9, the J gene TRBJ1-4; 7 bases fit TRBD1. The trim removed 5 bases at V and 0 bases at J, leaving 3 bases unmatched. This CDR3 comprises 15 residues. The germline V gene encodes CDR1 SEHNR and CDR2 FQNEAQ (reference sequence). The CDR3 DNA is TGTGCCAGCAGCCGACAGGGCCCAACTAATGAAAAACTGTTTTTT. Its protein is CASSRQGPTNEKLFF.

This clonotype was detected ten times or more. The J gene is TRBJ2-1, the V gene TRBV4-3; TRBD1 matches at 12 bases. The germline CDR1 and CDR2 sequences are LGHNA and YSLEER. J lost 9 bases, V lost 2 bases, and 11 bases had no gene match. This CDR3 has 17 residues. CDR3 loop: CASSQSSLGTGGGEQFF. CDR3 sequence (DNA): TGCGCCAGCAGCCAAAGTTCCCTCGGGACAGGGGGCGGTGAGCAGTTCTTC.

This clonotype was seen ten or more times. CDR3 coding DNA: TGTGCCAGCAGCCATCCCGGGACTAGCGGGGGATACAATGAGCAGTTCTTC. This translates into CASSHPGTSGGYNEQFF. The chain combines TRBV14 with TRBJ2-1; 14 bases line up with TRBD2. The CDR3 loop spans 17 amino acids. Trimming removed 3 bases from V and 4 bases from J; junction bases left unmatched: 5. Germline V gives CDR1 SGHDN, CDR2 FVKESK. Full variable domain (rest looked up from reference TRBV14 and TRBJ2-1): EAGVTQFPSHSVIEKGQTVTLRCDPISGHDNLYWYRRVMGKEIKFLLHFVKESKQDESGMPNNRFLAERTGGTYSTLKVQPAELEDSGVYFCASSHPGTSGGYNEQFFGPGTRLTVL.